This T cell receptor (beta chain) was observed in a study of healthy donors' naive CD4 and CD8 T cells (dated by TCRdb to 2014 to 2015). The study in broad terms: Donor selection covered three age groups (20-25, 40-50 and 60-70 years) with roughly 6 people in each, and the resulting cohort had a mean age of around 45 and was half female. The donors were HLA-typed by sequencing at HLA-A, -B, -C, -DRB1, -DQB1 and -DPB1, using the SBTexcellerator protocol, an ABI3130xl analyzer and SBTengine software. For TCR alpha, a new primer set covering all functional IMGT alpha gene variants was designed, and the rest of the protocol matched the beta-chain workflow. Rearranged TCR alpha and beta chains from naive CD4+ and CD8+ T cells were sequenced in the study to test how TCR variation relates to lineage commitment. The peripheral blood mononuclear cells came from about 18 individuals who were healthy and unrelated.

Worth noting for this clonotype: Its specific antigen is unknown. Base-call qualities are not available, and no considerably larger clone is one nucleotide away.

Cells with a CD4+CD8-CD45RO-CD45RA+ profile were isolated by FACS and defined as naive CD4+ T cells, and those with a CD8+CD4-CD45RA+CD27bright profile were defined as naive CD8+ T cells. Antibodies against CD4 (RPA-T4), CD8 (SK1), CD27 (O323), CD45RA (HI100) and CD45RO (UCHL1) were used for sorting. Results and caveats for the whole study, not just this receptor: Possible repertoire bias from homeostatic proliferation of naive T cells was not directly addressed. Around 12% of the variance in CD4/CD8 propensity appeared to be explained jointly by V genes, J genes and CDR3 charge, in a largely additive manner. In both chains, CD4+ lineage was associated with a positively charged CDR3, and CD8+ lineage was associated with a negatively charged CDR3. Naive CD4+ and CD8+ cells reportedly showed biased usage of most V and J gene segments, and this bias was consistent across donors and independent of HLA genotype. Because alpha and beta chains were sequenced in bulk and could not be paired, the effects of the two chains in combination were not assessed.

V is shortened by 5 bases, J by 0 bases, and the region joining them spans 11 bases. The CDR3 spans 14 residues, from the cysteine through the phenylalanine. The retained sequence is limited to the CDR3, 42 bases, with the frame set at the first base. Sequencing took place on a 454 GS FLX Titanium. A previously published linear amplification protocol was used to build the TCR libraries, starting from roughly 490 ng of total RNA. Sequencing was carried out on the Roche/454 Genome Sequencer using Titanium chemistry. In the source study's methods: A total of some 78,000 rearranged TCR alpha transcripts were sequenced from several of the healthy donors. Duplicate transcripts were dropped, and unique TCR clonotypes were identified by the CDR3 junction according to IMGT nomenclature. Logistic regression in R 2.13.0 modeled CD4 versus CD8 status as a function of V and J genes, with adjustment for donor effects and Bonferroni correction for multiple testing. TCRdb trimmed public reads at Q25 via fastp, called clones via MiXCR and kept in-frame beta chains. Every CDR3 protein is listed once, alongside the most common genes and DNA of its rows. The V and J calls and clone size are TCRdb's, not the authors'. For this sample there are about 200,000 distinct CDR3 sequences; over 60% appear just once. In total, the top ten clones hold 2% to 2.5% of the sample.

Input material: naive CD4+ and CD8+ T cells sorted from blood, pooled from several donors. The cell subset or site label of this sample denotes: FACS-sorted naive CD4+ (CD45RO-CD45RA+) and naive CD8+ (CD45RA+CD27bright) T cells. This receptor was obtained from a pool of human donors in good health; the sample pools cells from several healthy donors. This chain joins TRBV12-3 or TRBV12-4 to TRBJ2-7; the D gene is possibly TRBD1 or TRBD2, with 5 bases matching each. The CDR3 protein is CASSPGRGSYEQYF. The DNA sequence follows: TGTGCCAGCAGTCCGGGACGGGGCTCCTACGAGCAGTACTTC.